Sequencing of this T cell receptor beta chain was carried out in a study of T cell clonality in common variable immunodeficiency. Study findings and constraints: Shared TCRbeta clones were fewer between CVID subjects than controls.

TCRdb's copy holds only in-frame clones and misses some; the assay was immunoSEQ multiplex PCR. Sampling found approximately 30,000 clones, none seen once. This clone was recorded many times. Its antigen is unknown. Read data end 3 residues before the CDR3 end; the end is taken from the germline J gene. Per germline, CDR1 DFQATT and CDR2 SNEGSKA (reference sequence). This CDR3 has 13 residues. V gave up 0 bases and J gave up 9 bases; unmatched junction bases: 4. The sample was peripheral blood mononuclear cells. V is TRBV20-1 and J is TRBJ2-1; 8 bases fit TRBD2. This TCR derives from a person aged 18 to 70 in good health. CDR3 sequence: CSARDSGGGEQFF. Partial CDR3 DNA: TGCAGTGCTAGAGATTCGGGAGGGGGTGAG.